The rows below give T cell receptor beta chains drawn from one sample of a study of spatial heterogeneity in lung cancer. TCRdb ran MiXCR on the 5' RACE reads and lists one entry per CDR3 protein. The data hold 89,000 or so distinct CDR3 sequences, with approximately 20% observed a single time. Source: PBMCs, taken at surgery. Receptor source: a male donor with early-stage non-small cell lung cancer. CDR3s include the opening cysteine and the closing phenylalanine or tryptophan. The D gene is left open where the match is weak. Not every row has a clone size; where given, it reads once, few, many or a size class.

V gene,D gene,J gene,clone size,CDR3 protein,CDR3 DNA
TRBV4-3,.,TRBJ2-7,few,CASSLLKGGPTAYEQYF,TGCGCCAGCAGCCTCCTCAAGGGAGGACCCACGGCTTACGAGCAGTACTTC
TRBV20-1,TRBD2,TRBJ2-7,many,CSVLGTSSYEQYF,TGCAGTGTCCTCGGGACTAGCAGCTACGAGCAGTACTTC
TRBV4-1,.,TRBJ2-7,.,CASSQDNSRFYEQYF,TGCGCCAGCAGCCAAGATAATTCCCGGTTCTACGAGCAGTACTTC
TRBV28,.,TRBJ1-1,few,CASSSYGGTEAFF,TGTGCCAGCAGTTCCTACGGGGGTACTGAAGCTTTCTTT
TRBV19,.,TRBJ1-5,few,CASSLRGGANNQPQHF,TGTGCCAGTAGCCTGCGGGGGGGCGCGAACAATCAGCCCCAGCATTTT
TRBV2,TRBD2,TRBJ2-3,.,CASSDETSGTDTQYF,TGTGCCAGCAGTGACGAGACTAGCGGGACAGATACGCAGTATTTT
TRBV19,.,TRBJ2-5,.,CASQRTALFETQYF,TGTGCCAGTCAAAGGACTGCCCTTTTCGAGACCCAGTACTTC
TRBV11-2,.,TRBJ2-7,.,CASSRSGEQYF,TGTGCCAGCAGCAGAAGCGGCGAGCAGTACTTC
TRBV7-2,.,TRBJ2-7,once,CASSLQSSLEQYF,TGTGCCAGCAGCTTACAGTCTAGCCTCGAGCAGTACTTC
TRBV27,.,TRBJ2-3,few,CASSPRDRDTQYF,TGTGCCAGCAGTCCACGGGACCGAGATACGCAGTATTTT
TRBV20-1,.,TRBJ2-1,.,CSARGALAVSSYNEQFF,TGCAGTGCTAGAGGCGCATTAGCGGTGAGCTCCTACAATGAGCAGTTCTTC
TRBV10-3,.,TRBJ2-1,.,CAISAKDEQFF,TGTGCCATCAGTGCAAAGGATGAGCAGTTCTTC
TRBV7-2,TRBD2,TRBJ2-1,.,CASSSTSGSYNEQFF,TGTGCCAGCAGCTCGACTAGCGGGAGCTACAATGAGCAGTTCTTC
TRBV28,.,TRBJ2-7,few,CASSSAGTESYEQYF,TGTGCCAGCAGTTCCGCGGGCACGGAAAGCTACGAGCAGTACTTC
TRBV6-5,TRBD2,TRBJ2-7,.,CASRLLAGELYEQYF,TGTGCCAGCAGGCTACTAGCGGGAGAATTGTACGAGCAGTACTTC
TRBV10-3,.,TRBJ2-7,.,CAISESWDPSYEQYF,TGTGCCATCAGTGAGTCCTGGGATCCCTCCTACGAGCAGTACTTC
TRBV7-2,.,TRBJ2-1,.,CASSLSLLGSNEQFF,TGTGCCAGCAGCCTATCACTTCTAGGTTCCAATGAGCAGTTCTTC
TRBV12-3/TRBV12-4,.,TRBJ2-3,.,CASSFAGSSTDTQYF,TGTGCCAGCAGTTTTGCGGGCTCTAGCACAGATACGCAGTATTTT
TRBV20-1,TRBD2,TRBJ2-1,.,CSARRLAGNSYNEQFF,TGCAGTGCTAGACGTTTAGCGGGGAACTCCTACAATGAGCAGTTCTTC
TRBV10-3,.,TRBJ1-5,.,CAISGFTNQPQHF,TGTGCCATCAGTGGCTTTACCAATCAGCCCCAGCATTTT
TRBV28,.,TRBJ2-7,few,CASSEGDGGINEQYF,TGTGCCAGCAGCGAGGGGGACGGAGGAATTAACGAGCAGTACTTC
TRBV5-8,.,TRBJ1-1,.,CASSLAGGRTEAFF,TGTGCCAGCAGCTTGGCCGGCGGGAGGACTGAAGCTTTCTTT
TRBV28,.,TRBJ1-6,.,CASSPPSRLFSYNSPLHF,TGTGCCAGCAGTCCCCCCTCCAGGCTGTTCTCCTATAATTCACCCCTCCACTTT
TRBV6-1,.,TRBJ1-3,.,CASSEALTDVRRGNTIYF,TGTGCCAGCAGTGAAGCGCTTACAGATGTCCGAAGGGGAAACACCATATATTTT
TRBV5-1,.,TRBJ2-7,few,CASSSGQINYEQYF,TGCGCCAGCAGCTCCGGACAGATTAACTACGAGCAGTACTTC
TRBV20-1,.,TRBJ1-6,few,CSARLGGSPVSYNSPLHF,TGCAGTGCTAGACTTGGTGGCAGTCCCGTATCCTATAATTCACCCCTCCACTTT
TRBV11-2,.,TRBJ2-5,few,CASSLFGAQETQYF,TGTGCCAGCAGCTTATTCGGAGCTCAAGAGACCCAGTACTTC
TRBV27,.,TRBJ1-5,.,CASSPWTVSNQPQHF,TGTGCCAGCAGTCCATGGACGGTCAGCAATCAGCCCCAGCATTTT
TRBV28,.,TRBJ2-3,.,CASSSLSPDTQYF,TGTGCCAGCAGTTCCCTATCTCCAGATACGCAGTATTTT
TRBV7-2,TRBD1,TRBJ1-4,few,CASSRQGADEKLFF,TGTGCCAGCAGCCGACAGGGGGCAGACGAAAAACTGTTTTTT
TRBV12-5,.,TRBJ2-7,many,CASGSFHGEQYF,TGTGCTAGTGGTTCTTTCCATGGTGAGCAGTACTTC
TRBV20-1,TRBD2,TRBJ2-1,few,CSASLIAGGGNEQFF,TGCAGTGCTAGCTTAATAGCGGGGGGCGGCAATGAGCAGTTCTTC
TRBV28,TRBD1,TRBJ1-1,many,CASSPYRGVNTEAFF,TGTGCCAGCAGCCCGTACAGGGGGGTGAACACTGAAGCTTTCTTT